Listed here are 5 T cell receptor beta chains from one sample, sequenced in a study of blood T cell repertoires in COVID-19. TCRdb's table, derived via immunoSEQ multiplex PCR, lists solely in-frame clones and lacks some. This table holds about 270,000 clones, about 87% found once. Sequenced sample: PBMCs or T cells enriched from blood (not recorded which). These receptors came from a woman aged 30 to 39 with acute COVID-19.

The rearrangement links TRBV3-1 (or the pseudogene TRBV3-2) to TRBJ2-7; 9 bases line up with TRBD1. V lost 1 base, J lost 8 bases, and 3 bases stayed unmatched. Germline CDR1 and CDR2: LGHDT and YNNKEL (reference sequence). CDR3 length: 13 residues. The CDR3 DNA is TGTGCCAGCAGCCAAGGGGACAGGGTCAAGCAGTACTTC. Translating it yields CASSQGDRVKQYF.

The chain employs TRBV19 and TRBJ1-5; the D is unclear. The germline V gene encodes CDR1 LNHDA and CDR2 SQIVND (reference sequence). There are 16 residues in the CDR3. Trimming removed 3 bases at V and 0 bases at J, with 12 bases between. The CDR3 region has the DNA TGTGCCAGTAGTATCCGACACGGTGATAGCAATCAGCCCCAGCATTTT. Amino acid sequence: CASSIRHGDSNQPQHF.

This CDR3 is CASSLGHVTEAFF. DNA for the CDR3: TGCGCCAGCAGCTTGGGGCATGTCACTGAAGCTTTCTTT. The chain joins TRBV5-1 to TRBJ1-1; D remains ambiguous. From germline, CDR1 is SGHRS and CDR2 YFSETQ. This CDR3 region has 13 residues. Trimming shortened V by 0 bases and J by 4 bases, and 7 bases separated the two germline ends.

J is TRBJ2-7 and V is TRBV27; 10 positions match TRBD2. The J segment lost 2 bases and the V segment lost 3 bases, leaving 7 bases of the junction unmatched. Looked up from germline, CDR1 is MNHEY and CDR2 is SMNVEV (reference sequence). CDR3 size: 16 residues. DNA for the CDR3: TGTGCCAGCAGTTTTTGGAGCGGGAGGGAAACCTACGAGCAGTACTTC. It specifies CASSFWSGRETYEQYF.

The chain couples TRBV4-1 to TRBJ2-7, with 10 bases lining up with TRBD2. CDR1 MGHRA and CDR2 YSYEKL come from the germline V gene. The CDR3 consists of 17 residues. Trimming at V came to 0 bases and at J to 2 bases, leaving 7 bases not matched to a gene. The chain's CDR3 is CASSQDAPSGGAYEQYF. In DNA form, the CDR3 reads TGCGCCAGCAGCCAAGATGCGCCGAGCGGGGGGGCCTACGAGCAGTACTTC.